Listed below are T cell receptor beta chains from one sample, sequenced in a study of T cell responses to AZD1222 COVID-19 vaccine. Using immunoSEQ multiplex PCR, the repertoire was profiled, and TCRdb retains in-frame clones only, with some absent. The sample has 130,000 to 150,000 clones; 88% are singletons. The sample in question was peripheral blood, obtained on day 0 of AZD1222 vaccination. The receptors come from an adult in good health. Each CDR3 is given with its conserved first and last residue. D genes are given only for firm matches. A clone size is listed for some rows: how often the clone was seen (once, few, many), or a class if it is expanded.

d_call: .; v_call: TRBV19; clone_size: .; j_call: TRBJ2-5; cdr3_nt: TGTGCCAGTAGTATAGGACCGTTATTATGGGAGACCCAGTACTTC; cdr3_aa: CASSIGPLLWETQYF
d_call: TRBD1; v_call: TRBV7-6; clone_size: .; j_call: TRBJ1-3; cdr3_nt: TGTGCCAGCAGCTTAGGGACAGGGACTGGAAACACCATATATTTT; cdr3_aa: CASSLGTGTGNTIYF
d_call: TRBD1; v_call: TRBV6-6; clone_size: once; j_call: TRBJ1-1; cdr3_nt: TGTGCCAGCGGGGACAGGGCCGGGAGCACTGAAGCTTTCTTT; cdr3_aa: CASGDRAGSTEAFF
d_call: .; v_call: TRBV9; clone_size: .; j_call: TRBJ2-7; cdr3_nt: TGTGCCAGCAGCGTAGGAGATACCCCCTACGAGCAGTACTTC; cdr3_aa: CASSVGDTPYEQYF
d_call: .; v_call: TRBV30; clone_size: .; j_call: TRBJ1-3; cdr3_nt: TGTGCCTGGACCGGACCGGGCTCTGGAAACACCATATATTTT; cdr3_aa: CAWTGPGSGNTIYF
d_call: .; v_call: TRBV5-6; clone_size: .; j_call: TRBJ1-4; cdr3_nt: TGTGCCAGCAGCCCCGAGGGAAAGGGCCGGAATGAAAAACTGTTTTTT; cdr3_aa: CASSPEGKGRNEKLFF
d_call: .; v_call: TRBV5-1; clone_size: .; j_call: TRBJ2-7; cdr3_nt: TGCGCCAGCAGCCCGATTGTAGCGGTAAAAACCTACGAGCAGTACTTC; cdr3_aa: CASSPIVAVKTYEQYF
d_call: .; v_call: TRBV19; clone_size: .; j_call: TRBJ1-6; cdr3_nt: TGTGCCAGTAACGAGGGGGTCTATAATTCACCCCTCCACTTT; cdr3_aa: CASNEGVYNSPLHF
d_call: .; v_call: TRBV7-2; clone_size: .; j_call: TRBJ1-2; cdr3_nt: TGTGCCAGCAGCCTAGACTTTCTTGGCTACACCTTC; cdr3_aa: CASSLDFLGYTF
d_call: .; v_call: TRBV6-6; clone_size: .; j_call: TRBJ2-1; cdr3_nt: TGTGCCAGCATGCCCAGGGCCTTCGGGCACAATGAGCAGTTCTTC; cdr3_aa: CASMPRAFGHNEQFF
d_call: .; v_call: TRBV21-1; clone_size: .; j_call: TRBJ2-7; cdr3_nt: TGTGCCAGCAGAGTACCGGGATTCTACGAGCAGTACTTC; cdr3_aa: CASRVPGFYEQYF
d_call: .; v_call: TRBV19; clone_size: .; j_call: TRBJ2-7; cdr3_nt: TGTGCCAGTAGTCAGGGGTTCACCCTATACGAGCAGTACTTC; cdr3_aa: CASSQGFTLYEQYF
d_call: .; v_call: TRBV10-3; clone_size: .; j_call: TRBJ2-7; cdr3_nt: TGTGCCACTGGGCTAACCTACGAGCAGTACTTC; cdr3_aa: CATGLTYEQYF
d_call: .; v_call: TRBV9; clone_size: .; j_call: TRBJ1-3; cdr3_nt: TGTGCCAGCAGCGTTACGGAAGAAAGGGGCGGTTATGGAAACACCATATATTTT; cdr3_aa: CASSVTEERGGYGNTIYF
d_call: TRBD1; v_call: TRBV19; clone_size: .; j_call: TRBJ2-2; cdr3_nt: TGTGCCAGCCTAAGGACAGGGGACACCGGGGAGCTGTTTTTT; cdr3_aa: CASLRTGDTGELFF
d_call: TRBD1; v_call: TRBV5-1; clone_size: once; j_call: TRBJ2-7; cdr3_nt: TGCGCCAGCAGCTTGGATCGACAGGGGGTCAACGAGCAGTACTTC; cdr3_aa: CASSLDRQGVNEQYF
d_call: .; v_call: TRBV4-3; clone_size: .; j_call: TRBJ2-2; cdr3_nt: TGCGCCAGCAGCCTTATAGCGACAGGCGGCGGCACCGGGGAGCTGTTTTTT; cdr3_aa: CASSLIATGGGTGELFF
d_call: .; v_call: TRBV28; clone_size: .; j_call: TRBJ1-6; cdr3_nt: TGTGCCAGCACGGGGGTCCGCTCACCCCTCCACTTT; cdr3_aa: CASTGVRSPLHF
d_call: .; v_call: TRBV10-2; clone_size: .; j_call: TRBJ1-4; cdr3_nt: TGCGCCAGCAGTGTCAGGGATGAAAAACTGTTTTTT; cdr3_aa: CASSVRDEKLFF
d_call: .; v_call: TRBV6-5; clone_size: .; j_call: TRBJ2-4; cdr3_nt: TGTGCCAGCAGTTCGGCGGCAGGCCCTACGGGCAACATTCAGTACTTC; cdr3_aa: CASSSAAGPTGNIQYF
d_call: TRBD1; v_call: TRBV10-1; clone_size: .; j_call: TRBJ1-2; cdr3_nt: TGCGCCAGCAGTGAGTCCCAGGGGGGTTATTTCTATGGCTACACCTTC; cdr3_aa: CASSESQGGYFYGYTF
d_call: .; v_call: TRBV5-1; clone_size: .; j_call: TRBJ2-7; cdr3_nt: TGCGCCAGCAGCTTGGTCCCGGGTAGAAACTCCTACGAGCAGTACTTC; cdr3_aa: CASSLVPGRNSYEQYF
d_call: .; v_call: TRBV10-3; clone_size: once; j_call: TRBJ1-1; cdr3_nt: TGTGCCATCAGTGAAGGGAGGCAAGCTTTCTTT; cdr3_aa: CAISEGRQAFF
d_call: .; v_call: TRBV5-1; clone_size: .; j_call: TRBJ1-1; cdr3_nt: TGCGCCAGCAGCTTGGCCCGCCAGGGGTCTGTAGCTTTCTTT; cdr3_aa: CASSLARQGSVAFF
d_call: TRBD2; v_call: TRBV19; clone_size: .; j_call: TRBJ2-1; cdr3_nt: TGTGCCAGTAGTATTAGCGGGACGGCGGGAGAGCAGTTCTTC; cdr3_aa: CASSISGTAGEQFF
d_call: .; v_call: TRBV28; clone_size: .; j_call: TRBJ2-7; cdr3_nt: TGTGCCAGCAGTTTGGACGGGACATTCTCCTACGAGCAGTACTTC; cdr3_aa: CASSLDGTFSYEQYF
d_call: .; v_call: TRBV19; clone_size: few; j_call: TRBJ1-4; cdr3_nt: TGTGCCAGTAGTAGTTATAGTACAACTAATGAAAAACTGTTTTTT; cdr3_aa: CASSSYSTTNEKLFF
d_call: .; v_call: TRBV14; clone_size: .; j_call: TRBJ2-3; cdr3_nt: TGTGCCAGCAGCCATAAAGATACGCAGTATTTT; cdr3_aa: CASSHKDTQYF
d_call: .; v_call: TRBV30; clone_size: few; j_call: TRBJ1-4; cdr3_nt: TGTGCCTGGAGTGTACCTAAATCAGGGGCTGAAAAACTGTTTTTT; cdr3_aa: CAWSVPKSGAEKLFF
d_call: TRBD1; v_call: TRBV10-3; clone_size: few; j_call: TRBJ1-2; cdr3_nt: TGTGCCATCAGTGAGACTCCGGACAGGGCCCCTAACTATGGCTACACCTTC; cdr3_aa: CAISETPDRAPNYGYTF